The following is a TCR beta chain sequence with its context. The junction does not match germline at one end; this may be a read error. This CDR3 has 15 amino acids. Germline assignment: CDR1 SGHAT and CDR2 FQNNGV. This record belongs to a study of blood T cell repertoires in COVID-19. Study as a whole: Italy, Spain and the United States were the sources of the convalescent and acute COVID-19 samples. Sample material is recorded as cDNA or gDNA derived from T cells, B-cell-depleted T cells, or PBMCs.

In the original processing: Researchers report that nucleated cell counts were estimated from reference gene primer amplification. The method was immunoSEQ multiplex PCR; TCRdb's version includes in-frame clones alone and lacks a portion of them. Clone size and the V and J calls come from that table; the DNA yielded D and trimming. In the table there are about 150,000 clones, roughly 89% of which are singletons. The origin of this receptor is a human donor in a cohort sampled during active COVID-19. The chain combines TRBV11-2 with TRBJ2-7, with a possible D match to TRBD1 (6 bases). Specimen: peripheral blood. The CDR3 sequence: CVSSLATGTRYEQYF. The CDR3 DNA reads TGTGTCAGCAGCTTAGCCACCGGGACACGCTACGAGCAGTACTTC.